What follows are 4 T cell receptor beta chains derived from one specimen sequenced in a study of T cell responses to AZD1222 COVID-19 vaccine. Sequenced by immunoSEQ multiplex PCR; TCRdb stores in-frame clones only, minus some. The data contain fewer than 200,000 clones, about 92% of them seen just once; the ten biggest clones take up 3.6%. The sample consisted of peripheral blood, taken 28 days after the second dose of the MenACWY control vaccine. These receptors were collected from an adult who received the MenACWY meningococcal vaccine as a control.

The V and J genes are TRBV4-2 and TRBJ2-1, with D possibly being TRBD2 (6 bases). V shed 3 bases and J shed 4 bases, with 19 bases lying between them. Germline loops: CDR1 LGHNA, CDR2 YNFKEQ. CDR3 size: 17 residues. This CDR3 reads CASSQTGGLAEYNEQFF. Here the CDR3 DNA reads TGTGCCAGCAGCCAGACCGGAGGTTTAGCGGAATACAATGAGCAGTTCTTC.

This chain links TRBV5-8 with TRBJ1-2, with TRBD1 matching over 8 bases. The V segment lost 4 bases and the J segment 1 base; nucleotides outside the gene matches: 12. Germline V lookup: CDR1 SGHTS, CDR2 YDEGEE. The CDR3 contains 17 residues. The DNA of the CDR3 is TGTGCCAGCAGCCATTACAGGGGGTCCCGTCTTAACTATGGCTACACCTTC. Its translation: CASSHYRGSRLNYGYTF.

The chain has TRBV18 and TRBJ2-3; perhaps TRBD1 as D (5 bases). Between the trimmed V and J ends, which lost 1 base and 6 bases, there was a span of 20 bases. The CDR3 extends over 17 amino acids. Germline V gene lookup returns CDR1 KGHSH and CDR2 LQKENI. CDR3 nucleotides: TGTGCCAGCTCACCACTTGGCCCCGGTCGAAGACAGGATACGCAGTATTTT. Translated: CASSPLGPGRRQDTQYF.

This rearrangement joins TRBV15 to TRBJ1-1, with D unclear. The CDR3 has 14 amino acids. Trimming cost V 6 bases and J 3 bases, with 14 bases left between them. From germline, CDR1 is LNHNV and CDR2 YYDKDF (reference sequence). CDR3 sequence: CATRQIFADTEAFF. CDR3 bases: TGTGCCACCAGACAGATTTTTGCGGACACTGAAGCTTTCTTT.